The text below deals with one TCR beta chain. Clones were sequenced by immunoSEQ multiplex PCR, and TCRdb holds only the in-frame ones, with some missing. The table has tens of thousands of clones, 80% to 85% seen once. This sample stems from a study of PD-L1 blockade in urothelial cancer. The CDR3 has 17 amino acids. The V gene's germline CDR1 is LGHNT and CDR2 FRNRAP. V gave up 0 bases and J gave up 6 bases; unmatched junction bases: 8. The material sequenced was PBMCs, taken around atezolizumab (anti-PD-L1) treatment. The source is a man aged 70-80 years with urothelial cancer. The chain carries TRBV12-5 and TRBJ2-3, with 11 bases matching TRBD2. CDR3 sequence (DNA): TGTGCTAGTGGTTTGGTCCCTCTCGGACTAGCGGGCGATACGCAGTATTTT. Translating it yields CASGLVPLGLAGDTQYF.